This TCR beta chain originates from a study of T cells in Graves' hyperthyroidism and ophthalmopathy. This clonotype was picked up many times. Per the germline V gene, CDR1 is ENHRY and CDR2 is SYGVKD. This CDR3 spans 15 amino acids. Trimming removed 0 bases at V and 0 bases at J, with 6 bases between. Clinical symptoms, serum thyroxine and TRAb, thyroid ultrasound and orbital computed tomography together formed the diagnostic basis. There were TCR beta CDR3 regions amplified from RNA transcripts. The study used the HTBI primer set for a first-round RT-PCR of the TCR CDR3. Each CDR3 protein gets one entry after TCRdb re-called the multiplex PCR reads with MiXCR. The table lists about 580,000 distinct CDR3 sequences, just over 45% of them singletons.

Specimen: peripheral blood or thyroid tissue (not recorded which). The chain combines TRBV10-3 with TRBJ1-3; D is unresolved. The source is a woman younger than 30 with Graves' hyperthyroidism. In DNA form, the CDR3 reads TGTGCCATCAGTGAGTCTGCATACTCTGGAAACACCATATATTTT. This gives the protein CAISESAYSGNTIYF.